Listed here are 13 T cell receptor delta chains from one sample, sequenced in a study of gamma-delta chains in newborns, infants, children. TCRdb re-called the reads using CATT. The sample carries several thousand delta-chain clones, over 30% recorded once. The specimen sequenced was blood. These receptors all come from a child who received the measles vaccine.

This clone was picked up a small number of times. The chain recombines TRDV2 with TRDJ1; 13 positions agree with TRDD3. Per the germline V gene, CDR1 is GEAIGNYY and CDR2 is EKD. Unmatched junction bases numbered 16, after V lost 3 bases and J lost 4 bases. The CDR3 covers 19 residues. CDR3 sequence (DNA): TGTGCCTGTGACGGGGTTTCCCCTTTACTGGGGGATACGAACGATAAACTCATCTTT. Encoded protein: CACDGVSPLLGDTNDKLIF.

This clone was observed a few times. The chain combines TRDV3 with TRDJ1; 12 bases line up with TRDD3. V was pared by 3 bases and J by 0 bases, with 14 bases of the junction left unmatched. CDR1 TVYSNPD and CDR2 GDNSRS come from the germline V gene (reference sequence). The CDR3 sequence is 18 residues long. The CDR3 loop is CAFWGRYWGIHNTDKLIF. DNA of the CDR3: TGTGCCTTCTGGGGCCGGTACTGGGGGATACACAACACCGATAAACTCATCTTT.

On this clone itself: At one of its ends the junction is not consistent with the germline gene, which may arise from a read error. The CDR3 bases are TGTGCTCTTGGGGAACTCTCGTGGGGGATAGGAGCTGACACCTATAAACTCATCTTT. It codes for CALGELSWGIGADTYKLIF. The V gene is TRDV1, the J gene TRDJ1, with 9 bases lining up with TRDD3. Germline assignment: CDR1 TSWWSYY and CDR2 QGS. The CDR3 covers 19 residues.

The chain combines TRDV1 with TRDJ1; D is perhaps TRDD3 (5 bases). This CDR3 region has 20 residues. The V end lost 4 bases, the J end lost 0 bases, and 27 bases lay between the germline ends. Germline CDR1 is TSWWSYY and CDR2 is QGS. The CDR3 coding sequence is TGTGCTCTTGGGGGAATCCCAGCCTGGGTTCCATGGGCGTACACCGATAAACTCATCTTT. It is translated as CALGGIPAWVPWAYTDKLIF.

About this clone: This likely reflects a read error, since a far larger clone is one base away. The chain links TRDV1 to TRDJ1; TRDD2 matches at 8 bases. CDR1 and CDR2 (germline): TSWWSYY, QGS. The CDR3 totals 23 residues. CDR3 protein: CALGEPSPFLKVWDDPYTDKPIF. CDR3 bases: TGTGCTCTTGGGGAGCCCTCACCCTTCCTAAAGGTCTGGGACGACCCCTACACCGATAAACCCATCTTT.

Only a few counts were recorded for this clone. V and J are TRDV1 and TRDJ1; 12 bases line up with TRDD3. The germline CDR1 and CDR2 sequences are TSWWSYY and QGS. V gave up 3 bases and J gave up 4 bases; unmatched junction bases: 15. This CDR3 spans 19 amino acids. Written as DNA, the CDR3 is TGTGCTCTTGGGGAGGGCCCCTCGTACTGGGGGATACAAGGCGATAAACTCATCTTT. Translating gives CALGEGPSYWGIQGDKLIF.

This clone was counted a few times. The chain recombines TRAV29/DV5 with TRDJ1, with a tentative D call TRDD3 (6 bases). CDR1 is NSMFDY and CDR2 is ISSIKDK in the germline V gene. V dropped 0 bases and J dropped 1 base, with 19 bases sitting between them. CDR3 size: 17 residues. The CDR3 is CAASDEPGDASTDKLIF. CDR3 coding DNA: TGTGCAGCAAGCGACGAACCTGGGGATGCCAGCACCGATAAACTCATCTTT. The whole variable domain, filled in from reference TRAV29/DV5 and TRDJ1, reads DQQVKQNSPSLSVQEGRISILNCDYTNSMFDYFLWYKKYPAEGPTFLISISSIKDKNEDGRFTVFLNKSAKHLSLHIVPSQPGDSAVYFCAASDEPGDASTDKLIFGKGTRVTVEP.

Remarks on this clone: A far larger clone differs by one base, so this is likely a read error. Different DNA sequences within this sample yield the same CDR3. The chain has TRDV1 and TRDJ1; 11 nucleotides match TRDD3. CDR3 length equals 23 residues. CDR1 TSWWSYY and CDR2 QGS come from the germline V gene. The DNA of the CDR3 is TGTGCCCTTGGGGAACTGCCATCCGATGAGTATGGGGGATACGCTGAGTACACCGATAAACTCATCTTT. Protein product: CALGELPSDEYGGYAEYTDKLIF.

The CDR3 here is CACDTADRYYSWDTRQMFF. CDR3 DNA sequence: TGTGCCTGTGACACCGCGGACCGATATTACTCCTGGGACACCCGACAGATGTTTTTC. This chain uses TRDV2 with TRDJ3, with unresolved D. The CDR3 extends over 19 amino acids. Trimming took 0 bases from V and 0 from J, leaving 14 bases between them. Per germline, CDR1 GEAIGNYY and CDR2 EKD.

The J gene is TRDJ1, the V gene TRDV1; a possible D gene is TRDD3 (8 bases). The V and J ends lost 2 bases and 0 bases respectively, with 52 bases between them. The CDR3 loop spans 29 amino acids. CDR1 is TSWWSYY and CDR2 is QGS in the germline V gene. The CDR3 coding sequence is TGTGCTCTTGGGGAAGACAAGGAGTTTCTCTTCCTTCCTTCGCTCCTGGGGGACTCCGGATATACCAACACCGATAAACTCATCTTT. Residues: CALGEDKEFLFLPSLLGDSGYTNTDKLIF.

The gene calls are TRDV3 and TRDJ1; 11 bases line up with TRDD3. The trim removed 0 bases at V and 4 bases at J, leaving 4 bases unmatched. The CDR3 covers 14 residues. The germline V gene encodes CDR1 TVYSNPD and CDR2 GDNSRS (reference sequence). The CDR3 bases are TGTGCCTTTAGTGGGGGATACGACTGCGATAAACTCATCTTT. Translation gives CAFSGGYDCDKLIF.

There are a few counts of this clone. This rearrangement joins TRDV3 to TRDJ1; the D is unclear. This CDR3 is built from 13 residues. CDR1 and CDR2 (germline): TVYSNPD, GDNSRS (reference sequence). Trimming shortened V by 4 bases and J by 0 bases, and 12 bases separated the two germline ends. The CDR3 region is CASNMAHTDKLIF. In DNA form, the CDR3 reads TGTGCCTCTAATATGGCCCACACCGATAAACTCATCTTT.

The chain combines TRDV1 with TRDJ2, with 12 nucleotides matching TRDD3. CDR1 and CDR2 (germline): TSWWSYY, QGS. The CDR3 runs 21 residues. J lost 6 bases, V lost 0 bases, and 17 bases had no gene match. The CDR3, as DNA: TGTGCTCTTGGGGAACTGGGCCTGGCTACTGGGGGATACCCCTGGGCAGCACAACTCTTCTTT. It translates to CALGELGLATGGYPWAAQLFF.